This paragraph reports one T cell receptor (beta chain). Its antigen is not known. This sample is part of a study of naive and memory T cell subsets. This CDR3 comprises 14 residues. Germline V gene sequence: CDR1 LGHNA, CDR2 YNFKEQ. V was cut by 6 bases and J by 10 bases, with 19 bases left in between. The beta constant-region primer was an equimolar mix of two oligonucleotides covering TRBC1 and TRBC2. The ligated cDNA underwent four PCR rounds using SP2 and nested alpha and beta constant-region primers. From the UMI-ligation and nested PCR reads, TCRdb called clonotypes with MiXCR, one entry per CDR3 protein. The sample yields approximately 100,000 distinct CDR3 sequences, 13% to 15% seen once. Overall study findings and caveats: Especially in CD8 cells, naive repertoires contained a few larger clonotypes, possibly CD45RA-re-expressing memory cells.

The chain has TRBV4-2 and TRBJ2-1, with D perhaps matching TRBD2 (6 bases). The sample comprised naive CD8+ T cells from blood. This sequence was found in a human donor in good health. CDR3 sequence reads: CASREELAGIEQFF. The CDR3 bases are TGTGCCAGCAGGGAGGAGCTCGCGGGAATCGAGCAGTTCTTC.